The 23 T cell receptor beta chains reported below all come from one sample, sequenced in a study of vaccination and CD4 T cells after COVID-19. As to treatment: roughly 10-day PBMC culture with coronavirus spike peptide pools or control peptides (ViraFEST assay). Investigators obtained the unexposed donor's CD4+ T cells before the COVID-19 pandemic (2011-2018). Scientists ran DNA taken from cultured CD4+ T cells through the Oncomine TCR Beta short-read assay for sequencing. TCRdb redid the calling of the PCR reads with MiXCR, one entry per CDR3 protein. The sample holds 6,500 to 9,000 distinct CDR3 sequences, over 45% seen once. Their recognized antigens are unknown. The sequencing input was CD4+ T cells from blood, cultured in vitro. These TCRs come from a human donor in good health.

The chain couples TRBV15 to TRBJ1-2; D possibly corresponds to TRBD1 (5 bases). Trimming took 4 bases from V and 2 from J, leaving 11 bases between them. The CDR3 is 14 amino acids. The germline gives CDR1 LNHNV, CDR2 YYDKDF (reference sequence). CDR3: CATSTATENYGYTF. The CDR3 coding sequence is TGTGCCACCAGCACAGCGACAGAGAACTATGGCTACACCTTC.

Only a few counts were recorded for this clonotype. One end of the junction varies from germline; a read error may be responsible. The gene calls are TRBV27 and TRBJ1-5, with D unclear. CDR1 and CDR2 from the germline V gene are MNHEY and SMNVEV (reference sequence). The CDR3 is made up of 12 amino acids. The DNA for the CDR3 is TGCACCAGCAGTTTATGGGATCAGCCCCAGCATTTT. It yields the protein CTSSLWDQPQHF.

The CDR3 sequence is CASNRRESFTEAFF. The CDR3 DNA is TGTGCCAGTAACCGCCGGGAGTCATTCACTGAAGCTTTCTTT. This chain joins TRBV19 and TRBJ1-1; D gene unclear. This CDR3 comprises 14 residues. V lost 7 bases and J lost 4, with 16 bases in between. Germline CDR1 is LNHDA and CDR2 is SQIVND (reference sequence). Based on the CDR3 plus reference TRBV19 and TRBJ1-1, the full variable domain is DGGITQSPKYLFRKEGQNVTLSCEQNLNHDAMYWYRQDPGQGLRLIYYSQIVNDFQKGDIAEGYSVSREKKESFPLTVTSAQKNPTAFYLCASNRRESFTEAFFGQGTRLTVV.

A single count supports this clonotype. This rearrangement joins TRBV6-5 to TRBJ1-1; D possibly corresponds to TRBD1 (5 bases). The germline V gene encodes CDR1 MNHEY and CDR2 SVGAGI. This CDR3 region has 13 residues. V dropped 4 bases and J dropped 3 bases, with 9 bases sitting between them. In DNA form, the CDR3 reads TGTGCCAGCAGTTGGCAGGGCGACACTGAAGCTTTCTTT. It encodes CASSWQGDTEAFF.

V is TRBV28 and J is TRBJ2-7; D is ambiguous. Deletions cut 8 bases from V and 0 bases from J, with 14 bases between. Germline loops: CDR1 MDHEN, CDR2 SYDVKM. This CDR3 is 14 amino acids long. CDR3 bases: TGTGCCAGCGGTCAGTCCGACCTCTCCTACGAGCAGTACTTC. It codes for CASGQSDLSYEQYF.

This chain uses TRBV12-3 or TRBV12-4 with TRBJ1-1, with TRBD1 matching over 9 bases. Losses at the gene ends were 5 bases for V and 6 bases for J; bases not matched to a gene: 7. The CDR3 runs to 14 residues. DNA for the CDR3: TGTGCCAGCAGTGTCGGACAGGGGCACTCTGAAGCTTTCTTT. Its translation: CASSVGQGHSEAFF.

The chain joins TRBV19 to TRBJ1-1; D call uncertain. The CDR3 runs to 14 residues. The germline CDR1 and CDR2 sequences are LNHDA and SQIVND (reference sequence). Trimming shortened V by 3 bases and J by 5 bases, and 13 bases separated the two germline ends. CDR3 nucleotides: TGTGCCAGTAGTATGAGGTTCAGAGGTACTGAAGCTTTCTTT. Amino acids: CASSMRFRGTEAFF.

The chain recombines TRBV28 with TRBJ1-5; TRBD1 is a possible D gene (6 bases). V was clipped by 3 bases and J by 7 bases, with 7 bases between them. The germline gives CDR1 MDHEN, CDR2 SYDVKM. This CDR3 is 12 amino acids long. The CDR3 loop is CASSFRGQPQHF. The CDR3 DNA follows: TGTGCCAGCAGTTTCAGGGGCCAGCCCCAGCATTTT.

This clonotype turned up a few times. The chain carries TRBV20-1 and TRBJ1-5; TRBD1 agrees at 8 bases. Germline V gene lookup returns CDR1 DFQATT and CDR2 SNEGSKA (reference sequence). V lost 5 bases to trimming and J lost 7 bases; unmatched junction nucleotides: 10. The CDR3 length is 14 residues. CDR3 amino acids: CSAGKQGDNQPQHF. Here the CDR3 DNA reads TGCAGTGCTGGCAAACAGGGGGACAACCAGCCCCAGCATTTT.

This clonotype was detected a few times. DNA for the CDR3: TGTGCCAGCAGTTTTGTAGACAGGGCGGATGGCTACACCTTC. This encodes CASSFVDRADGYTF. The chain carries TRBV6-5 and TRBJ1-2, with TRBD1 matching 7 bases. CDR3 length: 14 amino acids. The J segment lost 6 bases and the V segment lost 4 bases, leaving 8 bases of the junction unmatched. The germline V gene has CDR1 MNHEY and CDR2 SVGAGI.

The chain recombines TRBV20-1 with TRBJ1-2, with D possibly being TRBD1 (5 bases). CDR3 length equals 14 residues. Per the germline V gene, CDR1 is DFQATT and CDR2 is SNEGSKA (reference sequence). Trimming shortened V by 4 bases and J by 3 bases, and 15 bases separated the two germline ends. The CDR3 sequence: CSATPPGGDYGYTF. DNA of the CDR3: TGCAGTGCTACCCCCCCTGGGGGGGACTATGGCTACACCTTC.

The chain carries TRBV7-9 and TRBJ2-1; weak D call: TRBD2 (5 bases). The J call is in doubt because the DNA end fits TRBJ2-7 better. Germline lookup yields CDR1 SEHNR and CDR2 FQNEAQ (reference sequence). The CDR3 has 12 residues. The CDR3 here is CASSLKSGEQYF. The DNA of the CDR3 is TGTGCCAGCAGCCTTAAGTCGGGGGAGCAGTACTTC.

The table lists this clonotype with a count of one. The gene calls are TRBV10-1 and TRBJ2-3; D is possibly TRBD2 (5 bases). Trimming pared 6 bases from V and 0 bases from J, leaving 13 bases between. Germline values: CDR1 WNHNN, CDR2 SYGVQD (reference sequence). The CDR3 loop spans 15 amino acids. CDR3 in amino acids: CASSLSGVSTDTQYF. In DNA, the CDR3 is TGCGCCAGCAGCTTAAGCGGAGTTAGCACAGATACGCAGTATTTT.

This clonotype appeared a few times. The chain recombines TRBV7-8 with TRBJ2-7, with 9 bases matching TRBD2. Germline V lookup: CDR1 SGHVS, CDR2 FQNEAQ. This CDR3 contains 15 residues. Trimming at V came to 7 bases and at J to 6 bases, leaving 13 bases not matched to a gene. CDR3 nucleotide sequence: TGTGCCAGCACAGAAGGGACTAGCCGAGCAGGCGAGCAGTACTTC. Protein: CASTEGTSRAGEQYF.

The CDR3 region has the DNA TGCAGTGCTAGGGACGGGACAGGGGCGGCGGAGACCCAGTACTTC. Translated, it gives CSARDGTGAAETQYF. V usage is TRBV20-1 and J usage is TRBJ2-5; 10 bases match TRBD1. Germline V gene data show CDR1 as DFQATT and CDR2 as SNEGSKA (reference sequence). The CDR3 consists of 15 residues. The junction had 9 bases not matched to a gene; V was cut back by 3 bases and J by 5 bases.

V usage is TRBV20-1 and J usage is TRBJ2-7; 8 bases are a match to TRBD2. The ends lost 6 bases at V and 4 bases at J; junction bases unmatched: 5. Germline CDR1 DFQATT, CDR2 SNEGSKA (reference sequence). CDR3 size: 12 residues. The CDR3, as DNA: TGCAGTGCCACCGGACTAGCTTACGAGCAGTACTTC. This translates into CSATGLAYEQYF.

The gene calls are TRBV6-6 and TRBJ1-2; 12 positions agree with TRBD1. The V segment lost 2 bases and the J segment 4 bases; nucleotides outside the gene matches: 2. Germline V gene lookup returns CDR1 MNHNY and CDR2 SVGAGI (reference sequence). CDR3 size: 15 residues. The CDR3 is CASSYLGQGAYGYTF. The DNA for the CDR3 is TGTGCCAGCAGTTACCTGGGACAGGGGGCCTATGGCTACACCTTC.

The chain employs TRBV6-4 and TRBJ1-1; TRBD1 is a possible D gene (5 bases). This CDR3 spans 14 amino acids. In germline, CDR1 is MRHNA, CDR2 SNTAGT. V was pared by 2 bases and J by 1 base, with 8 bases between. The CDR3 nucleotides are TGTGCCAGCAGTGACACCGACAGGAACACTGAAGCTTTCTTT. This sequence encodes CASSDTDRNTEAFF.

This clonotype was recorded a few times. The chain recombines TRBV6-1 with TRBJ1-1; 7 positions agree with TRBD1. CDR1 is MNHNS, CDR2 SASEGT, per germline. This CDR3 has 15 amino acids. Unmatched junction bases numbered 10, after V lost 6 bases and J lost 3 bases. Here the CDR3 reads CASRAMDRRDTEAFF. CDR3 DNA sequence: TGTGCCAGCAGGGCAATGGACAGGCGAGACACTGAAGCTTTCTTT.

This clonotype has just a few counts. The gene calls are TRBV28 and TRBJ1-5; no firm D call. Trimming left V 5 bases short and J 0 bases short, with 17 bases between. The germline V gene encodes CDR1 MDHEN and CDR2 SYDVKM. The length of the CDR3 is 17 residues. CDR3 in DNA: TGTGCCAGCAGTACTACTTTTCGGGTATATAGCAATCAGCCCCAGCATTTT. As protein: CASSTTFRVYSNQPQHF.

This clonotype was seen a handful of times. V and J are TRBV6-1 and TRBJ1-6; 7 bases line up with TRBD1. Germline lookup yields CDR1 MNHNS and CDR2 SASEGT. The CDR3 runs 18 residues. V was pared by 0 bases and J by 7 bases, with 12 bases of the junction left unmatched. In nucleotides, the CDR3 is TGTGCCAGCAGTGAAGCCCCGGGACAGCAGTTGTTGAATTCACCCCTCCACTTT. Translated, it gives CASSEAPGQQLLNSPLHF.

This clonotype was detected a few times. J is TRBJ1-5 and V is TRBV6-1; D ambiguous. CDR3 length equals 15 residues. From germline, CDR1 is MNHNS and CDR2 SASEGT. V lost 7 bases, J lost 0 bases, and 13 bases lay in between. CDR3 DNA sequence: TGTGCCAGCAATCTAGGAGATAATAGCAATCAGCCCCAGCATTTT. It translates to CASNLGDNSNQPQHF.

The J gene is TRBJ1-2, the V gene TRBV21-1; the table's D call TRBD1 went unverified against the DNA. TRBV21-1 is annotated as a pseudogene. This CDR3 region has 16 residues. In DNA, the CDR3 is TGTGCCAGCAGCAAAAGACAGGGGGGGGGCAACTGTGGCTACACCTTC. The encoded protein is CASSKRQGGGNCGYTF.